This T cell receptor beta chain was found in a study of blood T cell repertoires in COVID-19. Study background: Sites across the United States, Italy and Spain contributed samples from acute and convalescent COVID-19. Sources were T cells, B-cell-depleted T cells, or PBMCs; the material itself was cDNA or gDNA.

In the authors' workflow: Researchers report that nucleated cell counts were estimated from reference gene primer amplification. The data were produced by immunoSEQ multiplex PCR, yet TCRdb's version contains in-frame clones alone and is incomplete. V and J calls and clone size are given by that table; D and trimming were obtained from the DNA. Found here are about 170,000 clones, around nine tenths of them singletons; the top ten hold 2.5%. The CDR3 has 13 amino acids. The germline V and J ends were trimmed by 4 bases and 4 bases, with 10 bases remaining between them. CDR1 and CDR2 from the germline V gene are LGHDT and YNNKEL (reference sequence). While infection was still active, Seattle patients were enrolled and then followed longitudinally.

The sequencing sample was made of peripheral blood. The receptor's source is a woman over 75 with COVID-19, enrolled during active disease. The chain employs TRBV3-1 (or the pseudogene TRBV3-2) and TRBJ1-1; D not resolved. The CDR3 spells CASSPMSSTEAFF. CDR3 nucleotide sequence: TGTGCCAGCAGCCCCATGAGCTCCACTGAAGCTTTCTTT.